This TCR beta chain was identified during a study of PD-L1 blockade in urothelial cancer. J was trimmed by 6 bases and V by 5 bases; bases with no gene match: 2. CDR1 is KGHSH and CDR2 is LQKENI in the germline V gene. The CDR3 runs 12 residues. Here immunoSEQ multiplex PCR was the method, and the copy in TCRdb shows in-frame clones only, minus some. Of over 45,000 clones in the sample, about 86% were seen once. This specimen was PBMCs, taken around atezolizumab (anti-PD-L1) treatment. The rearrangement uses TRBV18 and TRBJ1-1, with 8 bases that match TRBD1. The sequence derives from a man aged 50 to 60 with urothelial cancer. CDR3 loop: CASSDRGAEAFF. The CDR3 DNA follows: TGTGCCAGCTCAGACAGGGGAGCTGAAGCTTTCTTT.